A selection of T cell receptor beta chains follows, all from one sample in a study of blood T cell repertoires in COVID-19. Here immunoSEQ multiplex PCR was the method, and the copy in TCRdb shows in-frame clones only, minus some. The table shows 45,000 to 55,000 clones, with about 83% occurring only once. Sample: peripheral blood. The source is a man between 45 and 60 years old with acute or convalescent COVID-19. The CDR3 runs from the conserved cysteine through the conserved F or W. Rows may omit the clone size; those that give it use once, few, many or a size class.

V gene | CDR3 length | clone size | CDR3 protein
TRBV14 | 15 | . | CASSQTGLGAGELFF
TRBV2 | 16 | . | CASSVNFGGANYGYTF
TRBV7-8 | 16 | . | CASRPNRGLTTDTQYF
TRBV6-2/TRBV6-3 | 18 | . | CASSTPLTGFAGANVLTF
TRBV20-1 | 12 | . | CSASDSVNIQYF
TRBV28 | 13 | . | CASSIRGRETQYF
TRBV2 | 15 | . | CASSLSGSSYNEQFF
TRBV11-2 | 16 | . | CASSPGTSGNTGELFF
TRBV10-3 | 12 | . | CAIRRDSSGYTF
TRBV10-3 | 14 | . | CAIRDRTSNYGYTF
TRBV7-9 | 16 | . | CASSPDSGGAYNEQFF
TRBV3-1/TRBV3-2 | 15 | few | CASSQGQGNHYGYTF
TRBV7-2 | 15 | . | CASSLGGSGANVLTF
TRBV11-2 | 14 | . | CASSQSGRGETQYF
TRBV19 | 14 | few | CASRPGLSTDTQYF
TRBV12-3/TRBV12-4 | 13 | . | CASSFRGEETQYF
TRBV28 | 15 | . | CASSFPQDGWETQYF
TRBV4-2 | 13 | . | CASSQRGATGYTF
TRBV2 | 17 | . | CASSAPFAAGGGNIQYF
TRBV7-2 | 15 | . | CASSLLEREVYEQYF
TRBV15 | 13 | . | CATRDRVNTEAFF
TRBV28 | 15 | . | CASSLTGGKGEKLFF
TRBV28 | 15 | . | CASSLVGAGNYGYTF
TRBV7-9 | 14 | . | CASSRGQEYSPLHF
TRBV27 | 14 | . | CASRATGGRETQYF
TRBV18 | 19 | . | CASSPLPLLLAGDYNEQFF
TRBV15 | 14 | . | CATSRDRGGTPLHF
TRBV9 | 17 | . | CASLPTGSDGGNQPQHF
TRBV6-2/TRBV6-3 | 18 | . | CASSYPTGQGSVNQPQHF
TRBV11-2 | 16 | . | CASSIGSSGSFGTQYF
TRBV4-3 | 15 | . | CASSQGEGVVDTQYF
TRBV4-1 | 14 | . | CASSQGQGNYEQYF
TRBV24-1 | 16 | few | CATSDPRFNRADTQYF
TRBV28 | 13 | . | CAGGGGATDTQYF
TRBV30 | 13 | . | CAWRKGEDYGYTF
TRBV7-2 | 16 | few | CASSRDRSTGNSPLHF
TRBV29-1 | 13 | . | CSVPGQGTDTQYF
TRBV30 | 12 | . | CAWSSRTDTQYF
TRBV6-5 | 13 | once | CASSYRTGLGYTF
TRBV9 | 15 | few | CASSVGGGTNEKLFF
TRBV28 | 17 | . | CASSSPVVAGTYNEQFF
TRBV2 | 16 | . | CASNLKPGHMNTEAFF
TRBV24-1 | 14 | . | CATSDPGTGNEQFF
TRBV18 | 12 | . | CASSGQSYEQYF
TRBV7-9 | 15 | few | CASTPGRVNTGELFF
TRBV27 | 16 | . | CASSMRVAGSYNEQFF
TRBV5-1 | 15 | . | CASSKPTGGIEGYTF
TRBV29-1 | 12 | once | CSVGGRVGGYTF
TRBV3-1/TRBV3-2 | 14 | . | CASSQDPAGLEQFF
TRBV12-3/TRBV12-4 | 13 | . | CASSPRRGETQYF
TRBV29-1 | 16 | once | CSVVLVAGGAKNIQYF
TRBV6-2/TRBV6-3 | 17 | . | CASSYTGSGRVSYEQYF
TRBV20-1 | 14 | . | CSASFVSTTDTQYF
TRBV7-9 | 12 | . | CASSVEYYGYTF
TRBV28 | 15 | . | CASSFNIFSGNTIYF
TRBV4-1 | 14 | once | CASSPRDRGTGYTF
TRBV7-9 | 16 | . | CASSSRQPGSNYGYTF
TRBV4-2 | 17 | . | CASSQPVGKASGNTIYF
TRBV3-1/TRBV3-2 | 14 | . | CASSRQGSSYEQYF
TRBV5-1 | 14 | . | CASRSSGGTDTQYF